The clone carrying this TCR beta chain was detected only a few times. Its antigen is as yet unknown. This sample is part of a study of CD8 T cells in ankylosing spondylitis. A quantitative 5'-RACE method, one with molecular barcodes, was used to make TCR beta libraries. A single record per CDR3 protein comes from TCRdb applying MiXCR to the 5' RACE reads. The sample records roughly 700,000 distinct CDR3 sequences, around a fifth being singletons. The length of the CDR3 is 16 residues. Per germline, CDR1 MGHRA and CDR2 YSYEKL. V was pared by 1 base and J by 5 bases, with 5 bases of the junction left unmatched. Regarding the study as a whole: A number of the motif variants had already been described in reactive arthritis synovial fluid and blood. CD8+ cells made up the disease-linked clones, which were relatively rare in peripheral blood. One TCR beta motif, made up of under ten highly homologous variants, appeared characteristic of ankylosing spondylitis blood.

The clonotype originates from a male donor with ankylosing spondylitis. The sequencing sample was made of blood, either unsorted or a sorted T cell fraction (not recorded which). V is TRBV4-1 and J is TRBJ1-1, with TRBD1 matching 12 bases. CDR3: CASSQGDRGQKTEAFF. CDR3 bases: TGCGCCAGCAGCCAAGGGGACAGGGGGCAAAAAACTGAAGCTTTCTTT.